This T cell receptor beta chain originates from a study of OX40 agonist ivuxolimab in advanced cancers. Study results and limitations: Some of the nonresponding patients also showed low levels of normalized T-cell clonal expansion.

Points on this clone: Its antigen remains unidentified.

This table comes from immunoSEQ multiplex PCR, and its TCRdb copy is limited to in-frame clones, with some not included. Among 2,100 or so clones listed, roughly 77% were seen once. Autoimmune disease history or systemic immunosuppression excluded patients. The receptor was isolated from an adult with an advanced solid tumor such as melanoma, head and neck, liver or kidney cancer. The sample here was CD4+ or CD8+ T cells sorted from blood, taken in a trial of the OX40 agonist ivuxolimab.

In nucleotides, the CDR3 is TGCGCCAGCAGCCAAGAACTGGGAACAGGTTACGAGCAGTACTTC. This translates into CASSQELGTGYEQYF. The genes are TRBV4-1 and TRBJ2-7; D perhaps matches TRBD1 (5 bases). The V and J ends lost 0 bases and 4 bases respectively, with 13 bases between them. Germline-derived CDR1 and CDR2 are MGHRA and YSYEKL. This CDR3 spans 15 amino acids.